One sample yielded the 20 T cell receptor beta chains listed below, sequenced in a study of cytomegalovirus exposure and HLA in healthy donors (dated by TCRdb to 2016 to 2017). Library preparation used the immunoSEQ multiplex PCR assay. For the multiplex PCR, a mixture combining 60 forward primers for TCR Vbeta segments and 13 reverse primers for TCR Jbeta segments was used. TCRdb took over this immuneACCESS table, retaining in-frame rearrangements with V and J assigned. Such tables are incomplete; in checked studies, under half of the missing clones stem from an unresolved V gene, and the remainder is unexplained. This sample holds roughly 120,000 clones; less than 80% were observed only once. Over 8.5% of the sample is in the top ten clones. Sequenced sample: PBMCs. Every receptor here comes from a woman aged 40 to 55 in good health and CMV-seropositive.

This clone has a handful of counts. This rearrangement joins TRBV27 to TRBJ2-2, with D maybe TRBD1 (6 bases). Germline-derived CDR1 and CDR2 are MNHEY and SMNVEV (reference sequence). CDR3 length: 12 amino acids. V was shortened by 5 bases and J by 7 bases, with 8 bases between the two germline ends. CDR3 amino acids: CASSEQGGELFF. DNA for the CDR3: TGTGCCAGCAGTGAACAGGGCGGGGAGCTGTTTTTT.

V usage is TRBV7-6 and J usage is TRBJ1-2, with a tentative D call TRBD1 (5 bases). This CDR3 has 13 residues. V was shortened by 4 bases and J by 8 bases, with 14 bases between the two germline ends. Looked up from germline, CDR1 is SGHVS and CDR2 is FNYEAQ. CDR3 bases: TGTGCCAGCAGCTCTGATCAGGGATCCGGCTACACCTTC. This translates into CASSSDQGSGYTF.

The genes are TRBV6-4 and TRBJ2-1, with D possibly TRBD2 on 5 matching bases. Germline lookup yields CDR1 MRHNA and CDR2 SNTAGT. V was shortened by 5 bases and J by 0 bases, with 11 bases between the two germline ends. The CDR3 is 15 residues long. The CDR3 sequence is CASSFSESSYNEQFF. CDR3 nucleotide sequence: TGTGCCAGCAGTTTTAGCGAGAGCTCCTACAATGAGCAGTTCTTC.

The DNA for the CDR3 is TGTGCCAGTAGTACCCTGGCTGGCTACACCTTC. It specifies CASSTLAGYTF. V and J are TRBV19 and TRBJ1-2; D gene ambiguous. There are 11 residues in the CDR3. V lost 4 bases to trimming and J lost 7 bases, with 7 bases between them. Germline CDR1 LNHDA, CDR2 SQIVND (reference sequence).

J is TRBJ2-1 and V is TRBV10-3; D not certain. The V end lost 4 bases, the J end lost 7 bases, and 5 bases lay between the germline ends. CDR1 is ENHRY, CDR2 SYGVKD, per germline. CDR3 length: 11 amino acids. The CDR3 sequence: CAISVRNEQFF. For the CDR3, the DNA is TGTGCCATCAGTGTCAGAAATGAGCAGTTCTTC.

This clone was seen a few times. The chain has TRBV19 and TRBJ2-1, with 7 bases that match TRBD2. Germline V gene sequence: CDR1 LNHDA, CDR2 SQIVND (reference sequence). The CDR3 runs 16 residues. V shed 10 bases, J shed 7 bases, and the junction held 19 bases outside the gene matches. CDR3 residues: CATTKTGGLLGNEQFF. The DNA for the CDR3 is TGTGCCACCACAAAAACGGGAGGCCTGTTGGGGAATGAGCAGTTCTTC.

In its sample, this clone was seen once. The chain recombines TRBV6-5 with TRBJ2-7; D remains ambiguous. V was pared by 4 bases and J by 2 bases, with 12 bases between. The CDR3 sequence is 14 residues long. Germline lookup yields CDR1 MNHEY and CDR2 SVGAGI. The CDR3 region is CASSSLLLPYEQYF. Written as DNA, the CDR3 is TGTGCCAGCAGTTCTCTACTCCTTCCCTACGAGCAGTACTTC.

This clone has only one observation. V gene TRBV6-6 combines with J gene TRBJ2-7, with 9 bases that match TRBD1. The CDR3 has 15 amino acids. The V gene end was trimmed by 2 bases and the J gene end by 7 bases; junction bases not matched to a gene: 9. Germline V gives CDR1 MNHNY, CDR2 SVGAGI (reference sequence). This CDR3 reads CASSYGGTGKGEQYF. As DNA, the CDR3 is TGTGCCAGCAGTTACGGGGGGACAGGGAAAGGGGAGCAGTACTTC.

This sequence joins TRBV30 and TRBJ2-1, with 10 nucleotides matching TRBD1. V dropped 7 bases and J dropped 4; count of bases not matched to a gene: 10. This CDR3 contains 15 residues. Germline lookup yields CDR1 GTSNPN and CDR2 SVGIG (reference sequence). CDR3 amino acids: CASGGRDRGYNEQFF. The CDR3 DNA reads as TGTGCCTCGGGCGGCCGGGACAGGGGATACAATGAGCAGTTCTTC.

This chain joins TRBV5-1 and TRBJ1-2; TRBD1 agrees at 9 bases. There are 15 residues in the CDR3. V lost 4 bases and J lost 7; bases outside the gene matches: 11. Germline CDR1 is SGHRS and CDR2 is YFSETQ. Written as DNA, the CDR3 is TGCGCCAGCAGCCCGACTACAGGGGGCTCTGGTGGCTACACCTTC. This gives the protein CASSPTTGGSGGYTF.

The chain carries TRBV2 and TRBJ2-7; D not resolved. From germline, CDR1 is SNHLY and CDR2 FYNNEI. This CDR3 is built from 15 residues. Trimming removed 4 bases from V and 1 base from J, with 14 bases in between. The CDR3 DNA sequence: TGTGCCAGCAGTGTGTCACCAGGCCAATCCTACGAGCAGTACTTC. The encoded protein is CASSVSPGQSYEQYF.

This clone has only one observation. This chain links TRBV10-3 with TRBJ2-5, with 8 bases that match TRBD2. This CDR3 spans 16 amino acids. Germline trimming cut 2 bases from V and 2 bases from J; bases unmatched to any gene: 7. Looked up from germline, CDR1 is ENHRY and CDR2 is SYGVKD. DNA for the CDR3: TGTGCCATCAGTGAGGCGGACAGCGGGAGTCAAGAGACCCAGTACTTC. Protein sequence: CAISEADSGSQETQYF.

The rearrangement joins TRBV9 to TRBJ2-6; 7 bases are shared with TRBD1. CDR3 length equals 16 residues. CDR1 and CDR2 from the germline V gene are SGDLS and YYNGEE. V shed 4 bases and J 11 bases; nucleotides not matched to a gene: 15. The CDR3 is CASSPTSGTVRHVLTF. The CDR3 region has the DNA TGTGCCAGCAGCCCCACTTCCGGGACAGTAAGGCACGTCCTGACTTTC.

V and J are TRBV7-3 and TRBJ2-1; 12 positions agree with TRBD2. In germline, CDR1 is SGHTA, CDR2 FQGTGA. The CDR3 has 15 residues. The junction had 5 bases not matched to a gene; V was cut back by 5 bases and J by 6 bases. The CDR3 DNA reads TGTGCCAGCAGCACGACTAGCGGGAGCGGCAATGAGCAGTTCTTC. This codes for CASSTTSGSGNEQFF.

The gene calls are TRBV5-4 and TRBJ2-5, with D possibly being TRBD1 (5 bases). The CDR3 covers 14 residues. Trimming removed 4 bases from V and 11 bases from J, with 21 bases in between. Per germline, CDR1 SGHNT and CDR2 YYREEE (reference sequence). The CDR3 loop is CASSPAVGQFKQYF. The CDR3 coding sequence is TGTGCCAGCAGCCCGGCGGTCGGACAATTCAAGCAGTACTTC. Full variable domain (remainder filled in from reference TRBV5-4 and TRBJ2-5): ETGVTQSPTHLIKTRGQQVTLRCSSQSGHNTVSWYQQALGQGPQFIFQYYREEENGRGNFPPRFSGLQFPNYSSELNVNALELDDSALYLCASSPAVGQFKQYFGPGTRLLVL.

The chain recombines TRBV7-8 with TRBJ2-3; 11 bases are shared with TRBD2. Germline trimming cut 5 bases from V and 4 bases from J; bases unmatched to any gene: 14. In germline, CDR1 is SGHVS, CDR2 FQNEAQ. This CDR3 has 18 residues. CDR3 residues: CASSPTSGSGFAADTQYF. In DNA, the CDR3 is TGTGCCAGCAGCCCTACTAGCGGGAGCGGGTTCGCCGCAGATACGCAGTATTTT.

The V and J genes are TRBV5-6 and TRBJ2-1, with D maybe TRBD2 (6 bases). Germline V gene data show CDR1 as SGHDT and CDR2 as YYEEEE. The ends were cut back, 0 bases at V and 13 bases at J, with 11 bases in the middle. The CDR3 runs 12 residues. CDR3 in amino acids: CASSLGPGDQFF. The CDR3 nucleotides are TGTGCCAGCAGCTTGGGGCCGGGGGATCAGTTCTTC.

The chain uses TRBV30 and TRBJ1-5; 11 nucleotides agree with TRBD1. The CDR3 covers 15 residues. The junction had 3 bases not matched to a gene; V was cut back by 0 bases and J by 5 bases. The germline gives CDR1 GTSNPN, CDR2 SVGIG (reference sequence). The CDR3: CAWSVGDRGYQPQHF. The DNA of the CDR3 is TGTGCCTGGAGTGTAGGGGACAGGGGGTATCAGCCCCAGCATTTT.

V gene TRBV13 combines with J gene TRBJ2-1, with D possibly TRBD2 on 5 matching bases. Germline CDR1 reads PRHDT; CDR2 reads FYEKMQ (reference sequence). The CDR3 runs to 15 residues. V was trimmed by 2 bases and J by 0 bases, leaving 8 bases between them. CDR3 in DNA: TGTGCCAGCAGCTTACGGAGGCCCTCCTACAATGAGCAGTTCTTC. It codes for CASSLRRPSYNEQFF. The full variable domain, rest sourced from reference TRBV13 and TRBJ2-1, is AAGVIQSPRHLIKEKRETATLKCYPIPRHDTVYWYQQGPGQDPQFLISFYEKMQSDKGSIPDRFSAQQFSDYHSELNMSSLELGDSALYFCASSLRRPSYNEQFFGPGTRLTVL.

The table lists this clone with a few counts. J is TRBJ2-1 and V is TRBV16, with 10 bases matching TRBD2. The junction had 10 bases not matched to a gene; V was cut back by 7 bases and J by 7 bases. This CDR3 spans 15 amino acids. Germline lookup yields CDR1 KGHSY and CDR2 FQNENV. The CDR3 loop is CASTMEAGGPNEQFF. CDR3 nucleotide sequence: TGTGCCAGCACTATGGAAGCGGGAGGGCCAAATGAGCAGTTCTTC. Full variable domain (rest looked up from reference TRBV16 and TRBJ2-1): GEEVAQTPKHLVRGEGQKAKLYCAPIKGHSYVFWYQQVLKNEFKFLISFQNENVFDETGMPKERFSAKCLPNSPCSLEIQATKLEDSAVYFCASTMEAGGPNEQFFGPGTRLTVL.